The next 27 T cell receptor beta chains were all read from a single sample in a study of spatial heterogeneity in lung cancer. Time point meaning: sample taken at primary tumor resection. One entry per CDR3 protein, called by TCRdb with MiXCR from the 5' RACE reads. Of some 3,300 distinct CDR3 sequences detected, over 7.5% appear once; the ten largest clones hold around 27%. The specimen was normal lung tissue next to the tumor, collected at surgery. The source is a male donor with early-stage non-small cell lung cancer.

This clonotype is medium-sized. The rearrangement links TRBV7-8 to TRBJ2-1, with D unresolved. Trimming cost V 6 bases and J 9 bases, with 12 bases left between them. This CDR3 has 12 residues. The germline gives CDR1 SGHVS, CDR2 FQNEAQ. CDR3 loop: CASSSGAREQFF. CDR3 sequence (DNA): TGTGCCAGCAGTTCGGGCGCTCGTGAGCAGTTCTTC.

This clonotype is medium-sized within its sample. The rearrangement joins TRBV7-2 to TRBJ2-3, with TRBD1 as a possible D gene (6 bases). The ends were cut back, 4 bases at V and 4 bases at J, with 12 bases in the middle. CDR1 and CDR2 from the germline V gene are SGHTA and FQGNSA. The CDR3 runs 14 residues. The DNA for the CDR3 is TGTGCCAGCAGCTCCAGGACAGAGGCAGATACGCAGTATTTT. Translated, it gives CASSSRTEADTQYF.

The genes are TRBV5-1 and TRBJ2-3; 9 bases are shared with TRBD2. This CDR3 is built from 15 residues. V was clipped by 7 bases and J by 2 bases; unmatched bases: 8. Germline CDR1 is SGHRS and CDR2 is YFSETQ. The CDR3 loop reads CASGVTSGFTDTQYF. DNA of the CDR3: TGCGCCAGCGGCGTGACTAGCGGATTCACAGATACGCAGTATTTT.

By proportion, this clonotype is medium-sized (0.01 to 0.1%). The chain is built from TRBV19 and TRBJ2-3; 12 nucleotides line up with TRBD2. CDR3 size: 16 residues. Germline values: CDR1 LNHDA, CDR2 SQIVND (reference sequence). Germline trimming cut 6 bases from V and 2 bases from J; bases unmatched to any gene: 6. The CDR3 spells CASSPRLAGDTDTQYF. CDR3 DNA: TGTGCCAGTAGCCCCCGACTAGCGGGGGACACAGATACGCAGTATTTT.

This clonotype is medium-sized (0.01 to 0.1%) in the sample. V is TRBV5-6 and J is TRBJ2-7; 12 bases fit TRBD1. Per the germline V gene, CDR1 is SGHDT and CDR2 is YYEEEE. CDR3 length: 15 amino acids. Unmatched junction bases numbered 6, after V lost 4 bases and J lost 4 bases. The CDR3 region has the DNA TGTGCCAGCAGCCCCGGGACAGGGGGCAGGTACGAGCAGTACTTC. Its protein is CASSPGTGGRYEQYF.

The chain links TRBV4-3 to TRBJ1-1; possible D gene TRBD1, 5 bases. Per the germline V gene, CDR1 is LGHNA and CDR2 is YSLEER. The V end lost 0 bases, the J end lost 5 bases, and 13 bases lay between the germline ends. The CDR3 runs 15 residues. CDR3 amino acids: CASSQEAGMGTEAFF. The CDR3 DNA follows: TGCGCCAGCAGCCAAGAAGCAGGGATGGGGACTGAAGCTTTCTTT.

This clonotype is deemed medium-sized. The chain links TRBV19 to TRBJ1-4, with no clear D. Germline loops: CDR1 LNHDA, CDR2 SQIVND (reference sequence). Trimming removed 9 bases from V and 0 bases from J, with 20 bases in between. The CDR3 extends over 17 amino acids. The CDR3 DNA is TGTGCCAGCCGAACAGCCCAACGTAGGTCAACTAATGAAAAACTGTTTTTT. It codes for CASRTAQRRSTNEKLFF. The whole variable domain, remainder taken from reference TRBV19 and TRBJ1-4, is DGGITQSPKYLFRKEGQNVTLSCEQNLNHDAMYWYRQDPGQGLRLIYYSQIVNDFQKGDIAEGYSVSREKKESFPLTVTSAQKNPTAFYLCASRTAQRRSTNEKLFFGSGTQLSVL.

By frequency in the sample, this clonotype is medium-sized (0.01 to 0.1%). J is TRBJ1-2 and V is TRBV6-5; D unclear. The germline V gene has CDR1 MNHEY and CDR2 SVGAGI. CDR3 length equals 16 residues. The ends were cut back, 4 bases at V and 0 bases at J, with 15 bases in the middle. The DNA for the CDR3 is TGTGCCAGCAGTTTCAATGGGGTCCCTTCTAACTATGGCTACACCTTC. This sequence encodes CASSFNGVPSNYGYTF.

Within the sample, this clonotype is medium-sized. The genes are TRBV18 and TRBJ1-1, with D possibly being TRBD1 (6 bases). Germline assignment: CDR1 KGHSH and CDR2 LQKENI. The CDR3 is 14 residues long. V was shortened by 5 bases and J by 6 bases, with 16 bases between the two germline ends. CDR3 DNA: TGTGCCAGCTCAACACAAGGGGGTGGAGCTGAAGCTTTCTTT. It yields the protein CASSTQGGGAEAFF.

This clonotype occurred many times. The chain joins TRBV27 to TRBJ1-5, with a possible D match to TRBD1 (6 bases). Trimming pared 2 bases from V and 7 bases from J, leaving 15 bases between. This CDR3 is built from 15 residues. From germline, CDR1 is MNHEY and CDR2 SMNVEV (reference sequence). The CDR3 region is CASSLGGGADQPQHF. The CDR3 region has the DNA TGTGCCAGCAGTTTAGGGGGGGGCGCTGACCAGCCCCAGCATTTT.

Relative to its sample, this clonotype is medium-sized. J is TRBJ2-3 and V is TRBV7-2, with 7 bases matching TRBD1. This CDR3 is 15 amino acids long. The germline V gene encodes CDR1 SGHTA and CDR2 FQGNSA. J gave up 6 bases and V 4 bases, and 10 bases lay outside the gene matches. The chain's CDR3 is CASSYTRDSKDTQYF. CDR3 sequence (DNA): TGTGCCAGCAGCTACACCCGGGACAGTAAGGATACGCAGTATTTT.

Sample share makes this clonotype medium-sized (0.01 to 0.1%). The genes are TRBV30 and TRBJ1-5, with a tentative D call TRBD1 (5 bases). V was clipped by 1 base and J by 4 bases, with 14 bases between them. Germline loops: CDR1 GTSNPN, CDR2 SVGIG (reference sequence). The CDR3 length is 15 residues. This chain's CDR3 is CAWSAVGRGNQPQHF. Here the CDR3 DNA reads TGTGCCTGGAGTGCGGTGGGACGAGGGAATCAGCCCCAGCATTTT.

The chain employs TRBV12-3 or TRBV12-4 and TRBJ1-2; TRBD1 agrees at 9 bases. The CDR3 runs 17 residues. With V trimmed by 6 bases and J by 6 bases, 17 bases remained unmatched. CDR3 region: CASRPLGTGPQVNGYTF. CDR3 DNA: TGTGCCAGCAGACCTCTCGGGACAGGGCCCCAGGTTAATGGCTACACCTTC.

In its sample, this clonotype ranks as medium-sized. This chain uses TRBV5-1 with TRBJ1-1; D is perhaps TRBD1 (5 bases). CDR1 SGHRS and CDR2 YFSETQ come from the germline V gene. The CDR3 is 16 amino acids. V gave up 4 bases and J gave up 0 bases, with 16 bases separating them. The CDR3 here is CASSPRTMDMNTEAFF. In DNA form, the CDR3 reads TGCGCCAGCAGCCCACGCACCATGGACATGAACACTGAAGCTTTCTTT.

This clonotype has ten or more counts. The chain has TRBV24-1 and TRBJ2-6; D remains ambiguous. CDR1 and CDR2 (germline): KGHDR, SFDVKD. Trimming shortened V by 12 bases and J by 0 bases, and 11 bases separated the two germline ends. There are 14 residues in the CDR3. CDR3 sequence (DNA): TGTGCCGTGTCCAGTCCCTCTGGGGCCAACGTCCTGACTTTC. Its protein is CAVSSPSGANVLTF.

This clonotype was seen a handful of times. This chain connects TRBV7-2 to TRBJ2-5; either TRBD1 or TRBD2 may supply D (6 bases each). V shed 2 bases and J shed 7 bases, with 20 bases lying between them. CDR3 size: 16 residues. Germline-derived CDR1 and CDR2 are SGHTA and FQGNSA. CDR3 DNA: TGTGCCAGCAGCTTACATCCTGGGCCCCGGGGGCGGACCCAGTACTTC. Translating it yields CASSLHPGPRGRTQYF.

This clonotype has a count of ten or more. The rearrangement uses TRBV10-1 and TRBJ2-4; D is ambiguous. Trimming took 6 bases from V and 8 from J, leaving 17 bases between them. The CDR3 covers 14 residues. Germline V lookup: CDR1 WNHNN, CDR2 SYGVQD (reference sequence). This CDR3 reads CASSDSLPQDIQYF. Written as DNA, the CDR3 is TGCGCCAGCAGCGACTCTCTACCCCAGGACATTCAGTACTTC.

Within the sample, this clonotype is medium-sized. The J gene is TRBJ1-6, the V gene TRBV4-2; TRBD1 matches 10 bases. This CDR3 region has 17 residues. With 2 bases clipped from V and 5 bases from J, the junction kept 6 bases outside the gene matches. CDR1 LGHNA and CDR2 YNFKEQ come from the germline V gene. The CDR3 DNA follows: TGTGCCAGCAGCCAACTGGACAGGGGGGATAATAATTCACCCCTCCACTTT. Translated, it gives CASSQLDRGDNNSPLHF.

This clonotype is categorized as medium-sized (0.01 to 0.1%). The rearrangement uses TRBV20-1 and TRBJ2-5; 10 positions match TRBD2. This CDR3 is 17 amino acids long. The germline gives CDR1 DFQATT, CDR2 SNEGSKA (reference sequence). V lost 0 bases and J lost 9; bases outside the gene matches: 16. In nucleotides, the CDR3 is TGCAGTGCTAGAGAACTAGCGGGGAGCCGGCTCAGGTGGGCCCAGTACTTC. Its translation is CSARELAGSRLRWAQYF.

Judged by abundance, this clonotype is medium-sized. J is TRBJ2-3 and V is TRBV7-9; no firm D call. The germline V gene encodes CDR1 SEHNR and CDR2 FQNEAQ (reference sequence). The CDR3 has 13 amino acids. Trimming removed 6 bases from V and 0 bases from J, with 7 bases in between. CDR3 amino acids: CASRVESTDTQYF. CDR3 bases: TGTGCCAGCAGGGTAGAAAGCACAGATACGCAGTATTTT.

With regard to this clonotype: One end of the junction is discordant with germline, which a read error may explain. The V and J genes are TRBV7-2 and TRBJ2-7, with D possibly matching TRBD2 (6 bases). Germline V lookup: CDR1 SGHTA, CDR2 FQGNSA. The CDR3 covers 11 residues. The CDR3 is CANSRGYEQYF. CDR3 nucleotide sequence: TGTGCCAACAGCCGGGGGTACGAGCAGTACTTC.

This clonotype rates as medium-sized. The chain recombines TRBV20-1 with TRBJ2-1; D is possibly TRBD1 or TRBD2 (5 bases each). This CDR3 contains 18 residues. CDR1 and CDR2 (germline): DFQATT, SNEGSKA (reference sequence). Trimming pared 0 bases from V and 1 base from J, leaving 19 bases between. The chain's CDR3 is CSARDRDGTGISYNEQFF. The CDR3 DNA reads as TGCAGTGCTAGAGATCGTGACGGGACGGGAATTTCCTACAATGAGCAGTTCTTC.

This clonotype counts as medium-sized. The chain couples TRBV20-1 to TRBJ2-7; D unclear. CDR3 length: 12 residues. Trimming removed 6 bases from V and 2 bases from J, with 11 bases in between. Germline CDR1 and CDR2: DFQATT and SNEGSKA (reference sequence). This CDR3 is CSAGWVAYEQYF. For the CDR3, the DNA is TGCAGTGCCGGTTGGGTTGCCTACGAGCAGTACTTC.

In its sample, this clonotype is medium-sized. The gene calls are TRBV25-1 and TRBJ2-5; 12 nucleotides match TRBD1. After removal of 5 bases from V and 4 bases from J, the junction contained 5 bases not matched to a gene. CDR3 length equals 15 residues. Germline V gene data show CDR1 as MGHDK and CDR2 as SYGVNS. The CDR3: CASSMGQGAGETQYF. The CDR3, as DNA: TGTGCCAGCAGTATGGGACAGGGGGCAGGAGAGACCCAGTACTTC.

This clonotype was picked up one time. The chain combines TRBV5-1 with TRBJ1-1, with 11 bases that match TRBD1. The ends lost 4 bases at V and 8 bases at J; junction bases unmatched: 7. CDR1 SGHRS and CDR2 YFSETQ come from the germline V gene. CDR3 length equals 14 residues. The CDR3 nucleotides are TGCGCCAGCAGCCGGACAGGGGGCGATACCGAAGCTTTCTTT. Protein sequence: CASSRTGGDTEAFF.

A word on this clonotype: A read error is possible here, since a much larger clone lies one base away. The chain carries TRBV6-5 and TRBJ2-2, with D possibly matching TRBD1 (5 bases). The CDR3 consists of 13 residues. In germline, CDR1 is MNHEY, CDR2 SVGAGI. Trimming took 5 bases from V and 7 from J, leaving 11 bases between them. The CDR3 region has the DNA TGTGCCAGCAGTAAAGGGGCCAACGGGGAGCTGTTTTTT. Translation gives CASSKGANGELFF.

This clonotype counts as medium-sized. This chain links TRBV5-4 with TRBJ2-3; perhaps D is TRBD1 or TRBD2 (6 bases each). The CDR3 spans 16 residues. Germline V CDR1 and CDR2: SGHNT, YYREEE (reference sequence). V dropped 0 bases and J dropped 0 bases, with 11 bases sitting between them. The CDR3 protein is CASSLAGAASTDTQYF. For the CDR3, the DNA is TGTGCCAGCAGCTTGGCGGGGGCGGCTAGCACAGATACGCAGTATTTT.